The rows below give T cell receptor beta chains drawn from one sample of a study of blood T cells in healthy people across ages. TCRdb used MiXCR to reprocess the 5' RACE reads, holding one entry per CDR3 protein. The sample holds some 1.4 million distinct CDR3 sequences, roughly 40% seen once. Sequenced: blood. All receptors come from a woman younger than 35 in good health. Each CDR3 is given with its conserved first and last residue. Fields, in order: J gene, CDR3 length, D gene, clone size, V gene, CDR3 DNA, CDR3 protein. D genes are given only for firm matches. Some rows mark clone size as missing; the rest say once, few, many or name a class of expanded clone.

J: TRBJ2-7
length: 14
D: NA
size: NA
V: TRBV20-1
DNA: TGCAGTGCTAGATATGACCGAGAAACCTACGAGCAGTACTTC
CDR3: CSARYDRETYEQYF

J: TRBJ1-2
length: 16
D: NA
size: NA
V: TRBV6-1
DNA: TGTGCCAGCGGCCTTCGGGAGGGAACGTTAGAATATGGCTACACCTTC
CDR3: CASGLREGTLEYGYTF

J: TRBJ2-7
length: 16
D: TRBD2
size: NA
V: TRBV20-1
DNA: TGCAGTGCTAGAGATCATTTAATAACTAGCGGCTACGAGCAGTACTTC
CDR3: CSARDHLITSGYEQYF

J: TRBJ1-4
length: 12
D: NA
size: NA
V: TRBV6-2/TRBV6-3
DNA: TGTGCCAGCAGTTACTCTGGGAAAAAACTGTTTTTT
CDR3: CASSYSGKKLFF

J: TRBJ1-1
length: 11
D: TRBD1
size: once
V: TRBV20-1
DNA: TGCAGTGTGGACAGGCCCCGTGAAGCTTTCTTT
CDR3: CSVDRPREAFF

J: TRBJ1-1
length: 13
D: TRBD1
size: NA
V: TRBV27
DNA: TGTGCCAGCAGCTGGGACAGTGGCACTGAAGCTTTCTTT
CDR3: CASSWDSGTEAFF

J: TRBJ1-1
length: 12
D: NA
size: NA
V: TRBV12-3/TRBV12-4
DNA: TGTGCCAGCAGTTTACTGGTCACTGAAGCTTTCTTT
CDR3: CASSLLVTEAFF

J: TRBJ1-2
length: 18
D: NA
size: few
V: TRBV4-1
DNA: TGCGCCAGCAGCCAAGGGGTGACGCGTGCTGAATCTAACTATGGCTACACCTTC
CDR3: CASSQGVTRAESNYGYTF

J: TRBJ2-4
length: 13
D: TRBD1
size: few
V: TRBV20-1
DNA: TGCAGTGTAATGGGACAGGGGGCAGACATTCAGTACTTC
CDR3: CSVMGQGADIQYF

J: TRBJ2-1
length: 15
D: NA
size: NA
V: TRBV5-5
DNA: TGTGCCAGCAGCTTGGATCCGGGTTCCTACAATGAGCAGTTCTTC
CDR3: CASSLDPGSYNEQFF